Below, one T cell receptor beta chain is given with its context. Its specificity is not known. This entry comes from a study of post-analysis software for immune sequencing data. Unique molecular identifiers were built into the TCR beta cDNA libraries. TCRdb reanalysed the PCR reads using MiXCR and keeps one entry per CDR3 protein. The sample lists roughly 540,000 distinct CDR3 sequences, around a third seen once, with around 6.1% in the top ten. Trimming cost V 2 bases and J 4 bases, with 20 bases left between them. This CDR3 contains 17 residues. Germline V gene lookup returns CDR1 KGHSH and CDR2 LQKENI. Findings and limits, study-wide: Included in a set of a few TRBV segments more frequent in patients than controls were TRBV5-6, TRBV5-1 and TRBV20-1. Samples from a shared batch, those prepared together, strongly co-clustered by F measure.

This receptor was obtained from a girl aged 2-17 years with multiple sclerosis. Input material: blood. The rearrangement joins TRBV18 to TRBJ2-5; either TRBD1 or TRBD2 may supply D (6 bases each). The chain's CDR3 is CASSPAGEALGGETQYF. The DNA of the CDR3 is TGTGCCAGCTCACCAGCAGGGGAGGCCCTTGGCGGAGAGACCCAGTACTTC.